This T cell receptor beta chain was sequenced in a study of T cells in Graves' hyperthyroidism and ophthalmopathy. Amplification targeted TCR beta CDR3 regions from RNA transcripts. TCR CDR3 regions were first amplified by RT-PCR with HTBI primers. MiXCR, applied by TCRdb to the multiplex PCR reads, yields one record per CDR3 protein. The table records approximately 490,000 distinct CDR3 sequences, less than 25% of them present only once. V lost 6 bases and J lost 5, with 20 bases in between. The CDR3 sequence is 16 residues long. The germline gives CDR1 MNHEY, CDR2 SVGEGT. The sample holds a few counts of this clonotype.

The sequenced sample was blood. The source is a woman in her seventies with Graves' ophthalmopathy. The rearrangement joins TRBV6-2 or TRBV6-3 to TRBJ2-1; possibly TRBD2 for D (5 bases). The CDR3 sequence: CASSRAQAARNNEQFF. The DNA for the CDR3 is TGTGCCAGCAGCCGTGCCCAAGCGGCGAGAAACAATGAGCAGTTCTTC.